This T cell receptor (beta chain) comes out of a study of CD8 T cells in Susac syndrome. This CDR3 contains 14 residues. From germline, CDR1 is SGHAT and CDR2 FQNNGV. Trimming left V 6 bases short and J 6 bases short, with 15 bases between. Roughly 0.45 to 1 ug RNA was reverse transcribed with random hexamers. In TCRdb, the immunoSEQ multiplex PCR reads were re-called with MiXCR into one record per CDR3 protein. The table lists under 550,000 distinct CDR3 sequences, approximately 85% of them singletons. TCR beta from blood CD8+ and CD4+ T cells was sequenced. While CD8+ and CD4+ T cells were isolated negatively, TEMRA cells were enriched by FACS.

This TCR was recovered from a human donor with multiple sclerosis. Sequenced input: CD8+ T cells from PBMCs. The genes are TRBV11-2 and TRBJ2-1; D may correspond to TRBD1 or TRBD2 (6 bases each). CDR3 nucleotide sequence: TGTGCCAGCAGTCCTTCCTGGGGGGCCAATGAGCAGTTCTTC. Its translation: CASSPSWGANEQFF. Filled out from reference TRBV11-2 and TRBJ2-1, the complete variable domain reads EAGVAQSPRYKIIEKRQSVAFWCNPISGHATLYWYQQILGQGPKLLIQFQNNGVVDDSQLPKDRFSAERLKGVDSTLKIQPAKLEDSAVYLCASSPSWGANEQFFGPGTRLTVL.